This entry lists 19 T cell receptor beta chains sequenced from one sample in a study of blood T cell repertoires in COVID-19. Data came from immunoSEQ multiplex PCR; TCRdb stores just in-frame clones and leaves some out. The top ten hold approximately 0.9% of the sample, which has approximately 100,000 clones, about 64% seen once. Source material: peripheral blood. Receptors were obtained from a human donor with acute or convalescent COVID-19. The donor label of this sample is uncertain.

This chain links TRBV6-6 with TRBJ1-2, with D tentatively TRBD1 (6 bases). V was shortened by 4 bases and J by 8 bases, with 20 bases between the two germline ends. The CDR3 runs to 15 residues. CDR1 and CDR2 from the germline V gene are MNHNY and SVGAGI (reference sequence). DNA of the CDR3: TGTGCCAGCAGTTCCGCGACAGGTCTGAGGAGCGGCTACACCTTC. Protein product: CASSSATGLRSGYTF.

The chain couples TRBV12-5 to TRBJ2-2, with D possibly TRBD1 on 5 matching bases. The CDR3 extends over 11 amino acids. V was shortened by 8 bases and J by 4 bases, with 5 bases between the two germline ends. The germline gives CDR1 LGHNT, CDR2 FRNRAP. In nucleotides, the CDR3 is TGTGCTAGTCAGGGCACCGGGGAGCTGTTTTTT. This gives the protein CASQGTGELFF.

The chain couples TRBV30 to TRBJ1-1; weak D call: TRBD1 (5 bases). The CDR3 runs 14 residues. V dropped 2 bases and J dropped 2 bases, with 12 bases sitting between them. Germline CDR1 and CDR2: GTSNPN and SVGIG (reference sequence). CDR3 in DNA: TGTGCCTGGAGTCTGGGCAGGGTTAACACTGAAGCTTTCTTT. Its protein product is CAWSLGRVNTEAFF.

The genes are TRBV19 and TRBJ2-1, with D tentatively TRBD1 (6 bases). Looked up from germline, CDR1 is LNHDA and CDR2 is SQIVND (reference sequence). With 8 bases removed from V and 3 bases from J, the gap between germline ends came to 17 bases. The CDR3 runs to 15 residues. CDR3 in amino acids: CASSTGTQGYNEQFF. In nucleotides, the CDR3 is TGTGCCAGTTCTACCGGGACACAGGGCTACAATGAGCAGTTCTTC.

The V call is TRBV4-2, the J call TRBJ2-1; 14 bases map to TRBD2. The CDR3 has 18 amino acids. Germline V gene sequence: CDR1 LGHNA, CDR2 YNFKEQ. Trimming took 1 base from V and 7 from J; bases not matched to a gene: 9. The CDR3 spells CASSQGARLAGGQNEQFF. CDR3 in DNA: TGTGCCAGCAGCCAAGGCGCTCGACTAGCGGGGGGGCAGAATGAGCAGTTCTTC.

The chain links TRBV5-5 to TRBJ1-2; 7 positions agree with TRBD1. The V gene's germline CDR1 is SGHKS and CDR2 YYEKEE (reference sequence). The V gene end was trimmed by 4 bases and the J gene end by 3 bases; junction bases not matched to a gene: 15. This CDR3 contains 17 residues. The CDR3 DNA reads as TGTGCCAGCAGCATAGACAGGGTGATAACCGCCTACTATGGCTACACCTTC. Its translation: CASSIDRVITAYYGYTF. The full variable domain, with the rest looked up from reference TRBV5-5 and TRBJ1-2, is DAGVTQSPTHLIKTRGQQVTLRCSPISGHKSVSWYQQVLGQGPQFIFQYYEKEERGRGNFPDRFSARQFPNYSSELNVNALLLGDSALYLCASSIDRVITAYYGYTFGSGTRLTVV.

A few counts support this clone. J is TRBJ1-1 and V is TRBV5-4, with 8 bases fitting TRBD1. V trimming: 3 bases; J trimming: 0 bases; junction bases outside the gene matches: 7. CDR1 and CDR2 from the germline V gene are SGHNT and YYREEE (reference sequence). The CDR3 loop spans 16 amino acids. The CDR3 DNA sequence: TGTGCCAGCAGCTCCGTCGGACAGGGTTTGAACACTGAAGCTTTCTTT. Translating it yields CASSSVGQGLNTEAFF.

V and J are TRBV6-6 and TRBJ2-1, with D possibly TRBD2 on 5 matching bases. The CDR3 covers 15 residues. Trimming took 7 bases from V and 3 from J, leaving 16 bases between them. CDR1 and CDR2 (germline): MNHNY, SVGAGI (reference sequence). This CDR3 is CASIRSLRDYNEQFF. CDR3 bases: TGTGCCAGCATCCGGTCCCTCCGGGACTACAATGAGCAGTTCTTC.

Ten or more counts support this clone. V gene TRBV4-1 combines with J gene TRBJ2-7; 15 nucleotides align to TRBD2. This CDR3 region has 16 residues. The germline CDR1 and CDR2 sequences are MGHRA and YSYEKL. V lost 5 bases to trimming and J lost 6 bases; unmatched junction nucleotides: 8. As DNA, the CDR3 is TGCGCCAGCAGCGTTGGGACTAGCGGGGGGCAGGGCGAGCAGTACGTC. Amino acids: CASSVGTSGGQGEQYV.

The chain links TRBV7-9 to TRBJ1-2; D unresolved. The germline V gene encodes CDR1 SEHNR and CDR2 FQNEAQ (reference sequence). The CDR3 sequence is 15 residues long. Trimming took 4 bases from V and 0 from J, leaving 12 bases between them. CDR3 protein: CASSSIKDSNYGYTF. The DNA for the CDR3 is TGTGCCAGCAGCTCGATTAAGGACTCTAACTATGGCTACACCTTC. Based on the CDR3 plus reference TRBV7-9 and TRBJ1-2, the full variable domain is DTGVSQNPRHKITKRGQNVTFRCDPISEHNRLYWYRQTLGQGPEFLTYFQNEAQLEKSRLLSDRFSAERPKGSFSTLEIQRTEQGDSAMYLCASSSIKDSNYGYTFGSGTRLTVV.

The rearrangement uses TRBV10-2 and TRBJ1-3; 8 nucleotides line up with TRBD1. CDR1 is WSHSY, CDR2 SAAADI, per germline. J was trimmed by 0 bases and V by 6 bases; bases with no gene match: 1. The CDR3 spans 14 residues. In nucleotides, the CDR3 is TGCGCCAGCAGGGACAGGGTCTCTGGAAACACCATATATTTT. Translated, it gives CASRDRVSGNTIYF.

This clone has more than one count but fewer than ten. The chain links TRBV2 to TRBJ2-7; 9 bases fit TRBD2. The CDR3 is 15 amino acids. With V trimmed by 3 bases and J by 5 bases, 8 bases remained unmatched. CDR1 is SNHLY and CDR2 is FYNNEI in the germline V gene. The CDR3 sequence is CASSDLGLAVDEQYF. CDR3 DNA sequence: TGTGCCAGCAGTGACCTGGGACTAGCTGTCGACGAGCAGTACTTC.

This clone was observed a few times. This chain links TRBV18 with TRBJ1-1; possibly TRBD1 for D (5 bases). The CDR3 spans 14 residues. Germline CDR1 is KGHSH and CDR2 is LQKENI. V was shortened by 3 bases and J by 2 bases, with 10 bases between the two germline ends. This CDR3 is CASSPLDTNTEAFF. CDR3 coding DNA: TGTGCCAGCTCACCTCTGGACACTAACACTGAAGCTTTCTTT.

This chain links TRBV10-2 with TRBJ1-2; D might be TRBD1 (6 bases). Germline lookup yields CDR1 WSHSY and CDR2 SAAADI. V lost 6 bases and J lost 4, with 21 bases in between. The CDR3 has 16 amino acids. The CDR3 DNA follows: TGCGCCAGCAGCGGAAGGGGGGGCCAAGACATCTATGGCTACACCTTC. The encoded protein is CASSGRGGQDIYGYTF.

J is TRBJ2-3 and V is TRBV27; D uncertain. Germline CDR1 is MNHEY and CDR2 is SMNVEV (reference sequence). Trimming removed 6 bases at V and 2 bases at J, with 9 bases between. CDR3 size: 13 residues. Written as DNA, the CDR3 is TGTGCCAGCAGCCTAGTCGACACAGATACGCAGTATTTT. Translated, it gives CASSLVDTDTQYF.

V usage is TRBV11-2 and J usage is TRBJ2-1; 9 positions match TRBD2. The CDR3 is 15 amino acids. J lost 6 bases, V lost 5 bases, and 8 bases had no gene match. Germline CDR1 is SGHAT and CDR2 is FQNNGV. This CDR3 is CASSDARGGRNEQFF. CDR3 DNA sequence: TGTGCCAGCAGCGACGCGCGGGGGGGCCGCAATGAGCAGTTCTTC.

The CDR3 region is CASSPQGSGNTGELFF. The CDR3 nucleotides are TGTGCCAGCAGCCCACAGGGGTCAGGGAACACCGGGGAGCTGTTTTTT. This sequence joins TRBV7-9 and TRBJ2-2, with TRBD1 identical over 7 bases. The CDR3 covers 16 residues. The germline gives CDR1 SEHNR, CDR2 FQNEAQ (reference sequence). Trimming at V came to 5 bases and at J to 1 base, leaving 7 bases not matched to a gene.

This sequence joins TRBV19 and TRBJ1-2, with TRBD1 matching over 9 bases. V lost 6 bases to trimming and J lost 0 bases; unmatched junction nucleotides: 5. The CDR3 length is 15 residues. Germline V gene data show CDR1 as LNHDA and CDR2 as SQIVND (reference sequence). CDR3 amino acids: CASRPGTGPNYGYTF. CDR3 DNA: TGTGCCAGTAGGCCCGGGACAGGGCCTAACTATGGCTACACCTTC.

The genes are TRBV12-5 and TRBJ2-3, with D possibly TRBD2 on 5 matching bases. With 6 bases removed from V and 5 bases from J, the gap between germline ends came to 12 bases. The CDR3 length is 13 residues. Germline CDR1 and CDR2: LGHNT and FRNRAP. CDR3 sequence: CASGPSGIDTQYF. The CDR3 nucleotides read TGTGCTAGTGGACCTTCGGGAATAGATACGCAGTATTTT.